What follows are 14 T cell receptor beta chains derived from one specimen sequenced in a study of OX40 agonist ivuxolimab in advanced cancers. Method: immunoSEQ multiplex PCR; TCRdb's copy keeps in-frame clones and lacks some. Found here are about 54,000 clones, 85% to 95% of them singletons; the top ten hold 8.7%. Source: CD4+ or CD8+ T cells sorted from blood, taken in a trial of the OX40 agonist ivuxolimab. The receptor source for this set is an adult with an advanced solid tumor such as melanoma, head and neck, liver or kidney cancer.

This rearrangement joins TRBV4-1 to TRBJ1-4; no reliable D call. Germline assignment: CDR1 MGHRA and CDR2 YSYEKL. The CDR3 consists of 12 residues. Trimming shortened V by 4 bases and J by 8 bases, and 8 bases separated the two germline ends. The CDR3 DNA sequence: TGCGCCAGCAGCCCCAGCGGAGAAAAACTGTTTTTT. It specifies CASSPSGEKLFF.

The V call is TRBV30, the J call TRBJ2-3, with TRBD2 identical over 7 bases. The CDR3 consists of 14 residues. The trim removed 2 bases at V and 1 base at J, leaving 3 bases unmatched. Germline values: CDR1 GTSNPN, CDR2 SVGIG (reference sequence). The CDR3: CAWSIAGGTDTQYF. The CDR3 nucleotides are TGTGCCTGGAGTATAGCGGGTGGCACAGATACGCAGTATTTT.

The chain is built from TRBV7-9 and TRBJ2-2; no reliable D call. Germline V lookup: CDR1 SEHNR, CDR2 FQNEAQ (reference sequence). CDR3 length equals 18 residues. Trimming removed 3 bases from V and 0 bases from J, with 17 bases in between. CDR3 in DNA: TGTGCCAGCAGCTTGTTAAATCGGGCCAGTTCGAACACCGGGGAGCTGTTTTTT. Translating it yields CASSLLNRASSNTGELFF.

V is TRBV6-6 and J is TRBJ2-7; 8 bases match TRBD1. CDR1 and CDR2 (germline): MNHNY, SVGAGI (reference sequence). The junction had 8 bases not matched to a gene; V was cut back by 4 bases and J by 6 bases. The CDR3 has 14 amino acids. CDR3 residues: CASSSPGQDGEQYF. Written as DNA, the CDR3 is TGTGCCAGCAGTTCTCCGGGACAGGATGGCGAGCAGTACTTC.

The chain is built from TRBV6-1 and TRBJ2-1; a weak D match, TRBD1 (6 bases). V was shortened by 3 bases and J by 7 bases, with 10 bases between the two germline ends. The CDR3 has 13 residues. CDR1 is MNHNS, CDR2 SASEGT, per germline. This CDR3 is CASSDLQGNEQFF. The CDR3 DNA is TGTGCCAGCAGTGACTTACAGGGTAATGAGCAGTTCTTC.

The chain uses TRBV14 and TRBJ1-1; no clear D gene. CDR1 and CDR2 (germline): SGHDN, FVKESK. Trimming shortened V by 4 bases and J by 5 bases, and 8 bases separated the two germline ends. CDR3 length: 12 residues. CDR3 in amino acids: CASSPPRTEAFF. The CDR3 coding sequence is TGTGCCAGCAGCCCGCCTAGGACTGAAGCTTTCTTT.

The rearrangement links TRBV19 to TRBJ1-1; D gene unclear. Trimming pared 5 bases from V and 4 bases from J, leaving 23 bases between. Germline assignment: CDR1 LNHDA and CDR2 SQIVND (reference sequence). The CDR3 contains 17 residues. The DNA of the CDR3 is TGTGCCAGTAGTCCAGGACCCCAGACACCGATTAGCACTGAAGCTTTCTTT. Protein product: CASSPGPQTPISTEAFF.

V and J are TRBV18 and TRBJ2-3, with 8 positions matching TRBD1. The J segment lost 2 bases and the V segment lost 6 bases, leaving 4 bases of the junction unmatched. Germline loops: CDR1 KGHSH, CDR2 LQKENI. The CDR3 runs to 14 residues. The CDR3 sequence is CASSPTGVTDTQYF. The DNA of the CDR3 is TGTGCCAGCTCGCCGACAGGGGTCACAGATACGCAGTATTTT.

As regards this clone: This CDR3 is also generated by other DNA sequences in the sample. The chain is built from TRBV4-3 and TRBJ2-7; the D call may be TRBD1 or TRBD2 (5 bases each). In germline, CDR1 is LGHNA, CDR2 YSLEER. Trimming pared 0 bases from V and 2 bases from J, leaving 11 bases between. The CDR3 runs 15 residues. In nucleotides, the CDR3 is TGCGCCAGCAGCCAAGATCGCCAGGGAGCCTACGAGCAGTACTTC. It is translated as CASSQDRQGAYEQYF.

The CDR3 DNA reads TGTGCCAGCAGTGGGACAGGGGGAGTAGATACGCAGTATTTT. Protein sequence: CASSGTGGVDTQYF. The V call is TRBV2, the J call TRBJ2-3; 10 positions match TRBD1. The CDR3 sequence is 14 residues long. After removal of 4 bases from V and 5 bases from J, the junction contained 3 bases not matched to a gene. Germline V gives CDR1 SNHLY, CDR2 FYNNEI.

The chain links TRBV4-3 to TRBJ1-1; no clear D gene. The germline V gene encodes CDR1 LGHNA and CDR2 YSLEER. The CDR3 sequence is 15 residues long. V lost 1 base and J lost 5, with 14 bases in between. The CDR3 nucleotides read TGCGCCAGCAGCCAAGGTTCGGGAGGGATGACTGAAGCTTTCTTT. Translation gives CASSQGSGGMTEAFF.

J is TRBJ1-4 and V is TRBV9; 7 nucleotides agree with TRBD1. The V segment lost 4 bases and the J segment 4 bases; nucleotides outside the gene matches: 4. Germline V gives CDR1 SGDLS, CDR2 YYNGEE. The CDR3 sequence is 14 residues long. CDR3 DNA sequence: TGTGCCAGCAGCTTAGGGGGCGGTAATGAAAAACTGTTTTTT. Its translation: CASSLGGGNEKLFF.

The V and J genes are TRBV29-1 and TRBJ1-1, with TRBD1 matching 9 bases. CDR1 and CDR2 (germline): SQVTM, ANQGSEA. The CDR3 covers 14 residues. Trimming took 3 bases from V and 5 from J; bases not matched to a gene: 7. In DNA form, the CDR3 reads TGCAGCGTTGACCTACAGGGGGCAGGAACTGAAGCTTTCTTT. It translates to CSVDLQGAGTEAFF.

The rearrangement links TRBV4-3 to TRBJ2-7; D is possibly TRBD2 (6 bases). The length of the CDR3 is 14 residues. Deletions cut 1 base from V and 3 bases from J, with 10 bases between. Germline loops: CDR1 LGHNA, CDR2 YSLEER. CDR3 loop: CASSQARRGYEQYF. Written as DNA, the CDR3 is TGCGCCAGCAGCCAAGCCAGGAGGGGCTACGAGCAGTACTTC.